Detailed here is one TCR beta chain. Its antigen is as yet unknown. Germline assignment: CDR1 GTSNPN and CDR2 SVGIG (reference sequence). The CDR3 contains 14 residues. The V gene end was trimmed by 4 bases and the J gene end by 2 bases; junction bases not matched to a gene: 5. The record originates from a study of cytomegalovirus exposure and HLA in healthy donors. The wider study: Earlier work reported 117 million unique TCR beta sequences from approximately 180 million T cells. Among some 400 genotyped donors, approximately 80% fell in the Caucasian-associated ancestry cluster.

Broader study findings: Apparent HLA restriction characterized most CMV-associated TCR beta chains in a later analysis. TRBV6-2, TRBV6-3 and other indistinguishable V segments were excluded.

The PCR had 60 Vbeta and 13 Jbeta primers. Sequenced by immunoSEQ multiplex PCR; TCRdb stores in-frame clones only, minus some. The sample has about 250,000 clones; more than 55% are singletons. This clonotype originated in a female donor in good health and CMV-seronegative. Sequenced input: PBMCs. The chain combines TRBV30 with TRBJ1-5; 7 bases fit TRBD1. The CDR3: CAWKTGTGNQPQHF. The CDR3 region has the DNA TGTGCCTGGAAGACAGGGACGGGCAATCAGCCCCAGCATTTT.